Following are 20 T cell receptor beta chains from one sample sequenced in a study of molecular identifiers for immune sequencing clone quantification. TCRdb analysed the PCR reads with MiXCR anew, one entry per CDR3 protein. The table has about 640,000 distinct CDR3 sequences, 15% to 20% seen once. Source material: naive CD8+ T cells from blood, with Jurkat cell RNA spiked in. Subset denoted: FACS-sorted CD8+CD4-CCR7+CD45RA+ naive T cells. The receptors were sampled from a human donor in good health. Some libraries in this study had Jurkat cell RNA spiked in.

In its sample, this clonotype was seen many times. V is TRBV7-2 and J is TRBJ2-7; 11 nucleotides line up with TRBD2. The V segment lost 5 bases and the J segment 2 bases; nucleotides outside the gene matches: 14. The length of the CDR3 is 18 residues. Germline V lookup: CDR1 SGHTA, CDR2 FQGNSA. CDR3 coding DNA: TGTGCCAGCAGCCCCGAAATCACCCCGGGACTAGCGGCCTACGAGCAGTACTTC. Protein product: CASSPEITPGLAAYEQYF.

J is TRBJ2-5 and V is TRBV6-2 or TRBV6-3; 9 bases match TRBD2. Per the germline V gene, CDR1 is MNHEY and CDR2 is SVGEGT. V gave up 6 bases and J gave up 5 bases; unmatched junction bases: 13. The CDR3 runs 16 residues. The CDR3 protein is CASRDMGPAGGETQYF. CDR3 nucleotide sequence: TGTGCCAGCAGAGACATGGGACCAGCGGGGGGTGAGACCCAGTACTTC.

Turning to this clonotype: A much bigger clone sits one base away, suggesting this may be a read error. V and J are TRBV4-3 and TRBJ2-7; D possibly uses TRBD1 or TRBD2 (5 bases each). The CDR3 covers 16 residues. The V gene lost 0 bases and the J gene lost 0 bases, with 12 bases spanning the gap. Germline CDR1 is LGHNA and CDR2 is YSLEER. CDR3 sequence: CASSQDHAGSSYEQYF. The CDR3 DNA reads TGCGCCAGCAGCCAAGATCATGCAGGGAGCTCCTACGAGCAGTACTTC.

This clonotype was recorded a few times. CDR3 in DNA: TGTGCCAGCAGGTTAAGGGGGACGGATTATGGCTACACCTTC. Translated, it gives CASRLRGTDYGYTF. This chain joins TRBV12-3 or TRBV12-4 and TRBJ1-2, with D perhaps TRBD1 (6 bases). The CDR3 is made up of 14 amino acids. V lost 6 bases, J lost 5 bases, and 16 bases lay in between.

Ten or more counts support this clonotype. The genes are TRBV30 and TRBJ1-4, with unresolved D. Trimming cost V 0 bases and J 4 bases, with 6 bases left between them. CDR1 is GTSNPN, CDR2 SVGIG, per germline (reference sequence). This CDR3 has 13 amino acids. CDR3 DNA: TGTGCCTGGAGTGTGGACGTTAATGAAAAACTGTTTTTT. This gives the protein CAWSVDVNEKLFF.

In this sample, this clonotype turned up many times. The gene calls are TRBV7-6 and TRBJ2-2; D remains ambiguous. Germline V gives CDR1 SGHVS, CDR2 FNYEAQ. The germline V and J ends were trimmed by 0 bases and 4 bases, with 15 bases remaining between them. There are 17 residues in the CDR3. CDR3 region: CASSLAWVGYGTGELFF. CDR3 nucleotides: TGTGCCAGCAGCTTAGCGTGGGTTGGTTATGGCACCGGGGAGCTGTTTTTT.

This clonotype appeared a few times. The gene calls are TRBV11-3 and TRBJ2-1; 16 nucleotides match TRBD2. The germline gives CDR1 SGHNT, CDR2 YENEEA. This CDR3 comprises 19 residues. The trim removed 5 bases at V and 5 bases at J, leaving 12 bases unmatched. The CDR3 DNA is TGTGCCAGCAGCCAACACCCGGGGACTAGCGGGAGGGTCGACAATGAGCAGTTCTTC. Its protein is CASSQHPGTSGRVDNEQFF.

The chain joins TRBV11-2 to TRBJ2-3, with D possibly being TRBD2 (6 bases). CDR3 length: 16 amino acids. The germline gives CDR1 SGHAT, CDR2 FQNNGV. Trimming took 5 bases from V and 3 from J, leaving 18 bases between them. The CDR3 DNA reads TGTGCCAGCAGCCCTAAGGGGTTCGGGGGAACAGATACGCAGTATTTT. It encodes CASSPKGFGGTDTQYF.

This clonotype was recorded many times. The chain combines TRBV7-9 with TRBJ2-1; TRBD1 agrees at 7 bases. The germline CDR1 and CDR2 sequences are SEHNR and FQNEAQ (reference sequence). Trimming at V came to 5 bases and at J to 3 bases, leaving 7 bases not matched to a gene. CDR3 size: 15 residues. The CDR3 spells CASSPPGQLYNEQFF. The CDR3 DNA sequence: TGTGCCAGCAGCCCACCGGGACAGCTCTACAATGAGCAGTTCTTC.

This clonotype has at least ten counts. The CDR3 is CASSTKGGEAFF. The CDR3 bases are TGTGCCAGCAGCACAAAGGGGGGTGAAGCTTTCTTT. The chain joins TRBV7-8 to TRBJ1-1, with D possibly being TRBD1 (6 bases). This CDR3 contains 12 residues. Trimming left V 5 bases short and J 7 bases short, with 11 bases between. Germline-derived CDR1 and CDR2 are SGHVS and FQNEAQ. Based on the CDR3 plus reference TRBV7-8 and TRBJ1-1, the full variable domain is GAGVSQSPRYKVAKRGQDVALRCDPISGHVSLFWYQQALGQGPEFLTYFQNEAQLDKSGLPSDRFFAERPEGSVSTLKIQRTQQEDSAVYLCASSTKGGEAFFGQGTRLTVV.

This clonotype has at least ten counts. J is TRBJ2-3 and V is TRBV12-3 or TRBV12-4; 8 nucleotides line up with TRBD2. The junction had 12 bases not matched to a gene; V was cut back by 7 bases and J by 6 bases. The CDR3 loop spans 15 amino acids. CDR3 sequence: CASIPSGGAWDTQYF. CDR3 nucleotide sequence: TGTGCCAGCATCCCCTCCGGGGGGGCTTGGGATACGCAGTATTTT.

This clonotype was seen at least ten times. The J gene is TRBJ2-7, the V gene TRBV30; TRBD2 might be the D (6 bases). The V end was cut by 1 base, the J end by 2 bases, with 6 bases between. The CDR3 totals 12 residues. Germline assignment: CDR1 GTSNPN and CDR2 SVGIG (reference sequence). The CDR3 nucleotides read TGTGCCTGGAGTGGACTAGCCTACGAGCAGTACTTC. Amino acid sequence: CAWSGLAYEQYF.

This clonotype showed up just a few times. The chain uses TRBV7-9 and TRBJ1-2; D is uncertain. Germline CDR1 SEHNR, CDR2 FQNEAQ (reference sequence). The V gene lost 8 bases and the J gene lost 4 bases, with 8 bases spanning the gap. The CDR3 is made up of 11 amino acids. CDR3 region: CASRESYGYTF. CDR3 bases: TGTGCCAGCCGGGAGAGCTATGGCTACACCTTC.

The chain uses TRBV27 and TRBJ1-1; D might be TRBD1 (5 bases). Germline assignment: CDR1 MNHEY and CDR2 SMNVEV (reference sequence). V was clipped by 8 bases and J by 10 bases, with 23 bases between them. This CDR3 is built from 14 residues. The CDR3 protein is CASDPYRDFHTAFF. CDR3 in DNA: TGTGCCAGCGACCCTTACCGGGACTTCCATACAGCTTTCTTT.

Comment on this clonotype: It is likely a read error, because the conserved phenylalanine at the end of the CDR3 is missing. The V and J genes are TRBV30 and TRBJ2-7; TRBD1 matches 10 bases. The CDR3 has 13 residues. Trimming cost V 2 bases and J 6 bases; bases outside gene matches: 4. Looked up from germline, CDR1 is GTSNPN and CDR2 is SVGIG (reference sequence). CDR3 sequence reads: CAWSSTGGSEQYS. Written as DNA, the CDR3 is TGTGCCTGGAGTTCGACAGGGGGCTCCGAGCAGTACTCC.

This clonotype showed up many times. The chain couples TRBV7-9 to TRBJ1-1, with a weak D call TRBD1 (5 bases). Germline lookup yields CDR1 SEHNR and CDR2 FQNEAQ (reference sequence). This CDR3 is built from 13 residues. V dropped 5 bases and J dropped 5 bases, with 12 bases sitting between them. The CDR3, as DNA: TGTGCCAGCAGCCCCCCGGGGGAGACTGAAGCTTTCTTT. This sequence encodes CASSPPGETEAFF. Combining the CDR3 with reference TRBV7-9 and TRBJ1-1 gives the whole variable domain DTGVSQNPRHKITKRGQNVTFRCDPISEHNRLYWYRQTLGQGPEFLTYFQNEAQLEKSRLLSDRFSAERPKGSFSTLEIQRTEQGDSAMYLCASSPPGETEAFFGQGTRLTVV.

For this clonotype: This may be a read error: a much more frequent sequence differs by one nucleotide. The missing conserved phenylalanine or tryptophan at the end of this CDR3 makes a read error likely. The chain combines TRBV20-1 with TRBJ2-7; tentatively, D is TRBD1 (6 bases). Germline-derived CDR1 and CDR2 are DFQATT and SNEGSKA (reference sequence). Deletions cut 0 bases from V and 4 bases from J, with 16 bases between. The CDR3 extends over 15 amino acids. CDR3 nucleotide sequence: TGCAGTGCTAGAGATCGATCCAGGGGTCGTTACGAGCAGTACCTC. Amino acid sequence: CSARDRSRGRYEQYL.

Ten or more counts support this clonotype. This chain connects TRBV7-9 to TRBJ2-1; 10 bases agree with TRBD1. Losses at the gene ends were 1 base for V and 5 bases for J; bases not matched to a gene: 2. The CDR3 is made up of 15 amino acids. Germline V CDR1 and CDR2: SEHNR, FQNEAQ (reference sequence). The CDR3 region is CASSLGQGADNEQFF. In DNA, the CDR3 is TGTGCCAGCAGCTTAGGACAGGGGGCAGACAATGAGCAGTTCTTC. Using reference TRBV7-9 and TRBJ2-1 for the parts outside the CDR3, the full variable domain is DTGVSQNPRHKITKRGQNVTFRCDPISEHNRLYWYRQTLGQGPEFLTYFQNEAQLEKSRLLSDRFSAERPKGSFSTLEIQRTEQGDSAMYLCASSLGQGADNEQFFGPGTRLTVL.

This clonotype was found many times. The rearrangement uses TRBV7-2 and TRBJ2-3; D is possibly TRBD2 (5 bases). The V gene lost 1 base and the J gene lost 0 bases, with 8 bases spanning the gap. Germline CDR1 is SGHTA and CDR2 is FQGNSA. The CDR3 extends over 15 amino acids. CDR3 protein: CASSLGGISTDTQYF. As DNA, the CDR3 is TGTGCCAGCAGCTTAGGAGGGATAAGCACAGATACGCAGTATTTT.

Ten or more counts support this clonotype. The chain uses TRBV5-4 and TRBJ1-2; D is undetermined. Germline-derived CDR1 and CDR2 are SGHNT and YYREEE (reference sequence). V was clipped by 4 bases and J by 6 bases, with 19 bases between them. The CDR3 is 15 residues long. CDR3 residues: CASSPRDTLGHGYTF. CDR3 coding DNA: TGTGCCAGCAGCCCCCGTGACACCCTAGGCCATGGCTACACCTTC.